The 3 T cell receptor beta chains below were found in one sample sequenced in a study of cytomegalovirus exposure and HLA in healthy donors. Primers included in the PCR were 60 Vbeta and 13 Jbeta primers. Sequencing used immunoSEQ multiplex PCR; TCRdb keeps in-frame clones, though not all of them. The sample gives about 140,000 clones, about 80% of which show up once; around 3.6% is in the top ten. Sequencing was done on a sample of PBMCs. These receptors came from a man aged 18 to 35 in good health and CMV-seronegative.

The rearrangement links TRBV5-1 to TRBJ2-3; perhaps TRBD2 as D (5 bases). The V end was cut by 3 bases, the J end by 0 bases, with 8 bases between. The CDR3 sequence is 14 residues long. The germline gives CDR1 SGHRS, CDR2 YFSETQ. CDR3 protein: CASSSGLSTDTQYF. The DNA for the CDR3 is TGCGCCAGCAGCTCCGGACTGAGCACAGATACGCAGTATTTT.

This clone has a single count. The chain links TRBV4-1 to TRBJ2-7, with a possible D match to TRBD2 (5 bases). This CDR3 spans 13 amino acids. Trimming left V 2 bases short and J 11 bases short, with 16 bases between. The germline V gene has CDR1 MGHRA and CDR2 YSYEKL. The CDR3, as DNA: TGCGCCAGCAGCCAAACTCAGCGGACCGAAAAGTACTTC. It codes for CASSQTQRTEKYF.

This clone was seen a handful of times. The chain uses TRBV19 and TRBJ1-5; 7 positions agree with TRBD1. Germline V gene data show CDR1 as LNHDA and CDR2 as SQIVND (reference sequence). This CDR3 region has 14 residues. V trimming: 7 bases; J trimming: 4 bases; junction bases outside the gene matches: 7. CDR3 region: CASNIRDSNQPQHF. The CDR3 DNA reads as TGTGCCAGTAACATCCGGGACAGTAATCAGCCCCAGCATTTT.